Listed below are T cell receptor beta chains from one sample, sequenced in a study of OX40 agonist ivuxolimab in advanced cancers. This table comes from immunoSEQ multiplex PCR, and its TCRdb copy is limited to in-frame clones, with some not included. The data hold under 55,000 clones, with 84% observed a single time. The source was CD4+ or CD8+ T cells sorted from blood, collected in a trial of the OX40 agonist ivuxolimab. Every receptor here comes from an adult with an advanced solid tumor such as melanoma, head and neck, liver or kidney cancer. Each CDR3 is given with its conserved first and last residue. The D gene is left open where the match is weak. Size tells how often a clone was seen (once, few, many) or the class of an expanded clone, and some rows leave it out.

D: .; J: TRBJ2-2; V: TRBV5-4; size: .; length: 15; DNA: TGTGCCAGCAGCCCCCGCAGCGGCGGAGGCGGGGAGCTGTTTTTT; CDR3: CASSPRSGGGGELFF
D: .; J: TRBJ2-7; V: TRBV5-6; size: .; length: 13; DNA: TGTGCCAGCAGCTTGTACCCCTCCTACGAGCAGTACTTC; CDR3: CASSLYPSYEQYF
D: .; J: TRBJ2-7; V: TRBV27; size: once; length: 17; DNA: TGTGCCAGCAGTCCTAAACCGGGACTCCTCAGCTCCTACGAGCAGTACTTC; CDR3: CASSPKPGLLSSYEQYF
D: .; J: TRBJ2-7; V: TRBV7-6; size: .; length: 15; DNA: TGTGCCAGCAGCGGCGGAGGGTCTGAGCTGGAGGAGCAGTACTTC; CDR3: CASSGGGSELEEQYF
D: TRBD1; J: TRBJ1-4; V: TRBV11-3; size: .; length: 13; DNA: TGTGCCAGCAGCCGCGGGACAGGCGAAAAACTGTTTTTT; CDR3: CASSRGTGEKLFF
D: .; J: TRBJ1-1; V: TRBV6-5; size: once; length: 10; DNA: TGTGCCAGCGGTAACGCTGAAGCTTTCTTT; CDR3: CASGNAEAFF
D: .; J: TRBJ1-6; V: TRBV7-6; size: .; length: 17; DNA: TGTGCCAGCAGCCTCGGGACATTCAGCTCCTATAATTCACCCCTCCACTTT; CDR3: CASSLGTFSSYNSPLHF
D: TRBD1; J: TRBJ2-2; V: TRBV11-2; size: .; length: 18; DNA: TGTGCCAGGAGAGGGACAGGGGATCAAGGGTTTTGGACCGGGGAGCTGTTTTTT; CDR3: CARRGTGDQGFWTGELFF
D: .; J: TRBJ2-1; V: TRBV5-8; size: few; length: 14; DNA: TGTGCCAGCAGGCCTAGGGGCCCTCGATATGAGCAGTTCTTC; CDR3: CASRPRGPRYEQFF
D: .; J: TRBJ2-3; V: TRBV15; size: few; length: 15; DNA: TGTGCCACCAGCAGAGATGGGACTGGCACAGATACGCAGTATTTT; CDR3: CATSRDGTGTDTQYF
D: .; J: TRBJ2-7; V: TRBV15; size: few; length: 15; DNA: TGTGCCACCAGCATTCGCAGGGGTGCCTTAGATGAGCAGTACTTC; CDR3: CATSIRRGALDEQYF
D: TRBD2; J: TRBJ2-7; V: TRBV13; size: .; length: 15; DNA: TGTGCCAGCAGCTTAGGCCGGACTAGCCTGGACGAGCAGTACTTC; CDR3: CASSLGRTSLDEQYF
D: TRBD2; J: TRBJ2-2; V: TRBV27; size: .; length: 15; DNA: TGTGCCAGCAGTTTGCTAGCGGGAATGGCCGGGGAGCTGTTTTTT; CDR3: CASSLLAGMAGELFF
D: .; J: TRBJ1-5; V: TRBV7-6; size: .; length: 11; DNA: TGTGCCAGCAGGGGTCCGCGGCCCCAGCATTTT; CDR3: CASRGPRPQHF
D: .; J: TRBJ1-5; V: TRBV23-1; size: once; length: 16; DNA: TGCGCCAGCAGTCAATCGGTACACACCAGCAATCAGCCCCAGCATTTT; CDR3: CASSQSVHTSNQPQHF
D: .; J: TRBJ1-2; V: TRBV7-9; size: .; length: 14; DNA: TGTGCCAGCAGTTCAATTGACGGAATTTATGGCTACACCTTC; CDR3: CASSSIDGIYGYTF
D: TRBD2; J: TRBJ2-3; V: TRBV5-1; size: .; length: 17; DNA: TGCGCCAGCAGCTTCCCCGCTAGCGGGGGTAGCACAGATACGCAGTATTTT; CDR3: CASSFPASGGSTDTQYF
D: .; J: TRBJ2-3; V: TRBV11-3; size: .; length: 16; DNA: TGTGCCAGCAGCTCCGGAGAGGCCTGGGGCGCAGATACGCAGTATTTT; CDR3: CASSSGEAWGADTQYF
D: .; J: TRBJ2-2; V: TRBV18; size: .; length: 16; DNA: TGTGCCAGCTCACCACCGGGACCGATAAACACCGGGGAGCTGTTTTTT; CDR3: CASSPPGPINTGELFF
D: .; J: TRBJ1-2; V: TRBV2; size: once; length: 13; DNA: TGTGCCAGCAGTGAGGACAGAAACTATGGCTACACCTTC; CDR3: CASSEDRNYGYTF
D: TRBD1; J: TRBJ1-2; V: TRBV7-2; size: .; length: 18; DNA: TGTGCCAGCAGAACATTCCGGGACAGGGCGGATTCATACTATGGCTACACCTTC; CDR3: CASRTFRDRADSYYGYTF
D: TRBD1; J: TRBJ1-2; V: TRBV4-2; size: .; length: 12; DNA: TGTGCCAGCAGCCTACAGGGGTATGGCTACACCTTC; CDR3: CASSLQGYGYTF
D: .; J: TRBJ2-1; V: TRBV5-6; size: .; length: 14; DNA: TGTGCCAGCAGCTTGGTCAGCAGTTACAATGAGCAGTTCTTC; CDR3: CASSLVSSYNEQFF
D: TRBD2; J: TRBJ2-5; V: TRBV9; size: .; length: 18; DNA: TGTGCCAGCAGCGTAGAGGGGAGACTAGCGGGAGGGCAAGAGACCCAGTACTTC; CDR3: CASSVEGRLAGGQETQYF
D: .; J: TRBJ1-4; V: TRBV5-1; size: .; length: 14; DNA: TGCGCCAGCAGCTTGGCAGGGAGGGATGAAAAACTGTTTTTT; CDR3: CASSLAGRDEKLFF